The TCR beta chain described here comes from a study of blood T cell repertoires in COVID-19. Across the study: Material from acute and convalescent COVID-19 was sourced from the United States, Italy and Spain. T cells, B-cell-depleted T cells, or PBMCs supplied cDNA or gDNA.

The CDR3 extends over 14 amino acids. Trimming removed 4 bases from V and 1 base from J, with 8 bases in between. Germline assignment: CDR1 ENHRY and CDR2 SYGVKD. Under the authors' procedure: Cell counts per sample came from amplifying reference gene primers. Only in-frame clones appear in the TCRdb table, and some are missing; sequencing was by immunoSEQ multiplex PCR. Clone size and the V and J calls come from that table; the DNA yielded D and trimming. The data hold tens of thousands of clones, with 89% observed a single time. Material: peripheral blood. The sequence was obtained from a man aged 50-60 years with active COVID-19. The rearrangement joins TRBV10-3 to TRBJ1-5; D is ambiguous. CDR3 residues: CAISGHASNQPQHF. The CDR3 bases are TGTGCCATCAGTGGACATGCCAGCAATCAGCCCCAGCATTTT.